A single sample gave rise to the 22 T cell receptor beta chains below, sequenced in a study of blood T cell repertoires in COVID-19. The data were produced by immunoSEQ multiplex PCR, yet TCRdb's version contains in-frame clones alone and is incomplete. The table records some 95,000 clones, 60% to 85% of them present only once. The sample was peripheral blood. All receptors derive from a man aged 45-60 years who had recovered from COVID-19.

This clone was counted at least ten times. The V and J genes are TRBV28 and TRBJ2-7; 7 nucleotides agree with TRBD1. Looked up from germline, CDR1 is MDHEN and CDR2 is SYDVKM. V shed 5 bases, J shed 0 bases, and the junction held 7 bases outside the gene matches. CDR3 length: 15 residues. DNA for the CDR3: TGTGCCAGCAGTCGTTGGGACAGCAGCTCCTACGAGCAGTACTTC. This sequence encodes CASSRWDSSSYEQYF.

This sequence joins TRBV2 and TRBJ1-1, with D possibly being TRBD1 (6 bases). Germline CDR1 SNHLY, CDR2 FYNNEI. Trimming took off 3 bases at V and 2 bases at J, with 10 bases between the two ends. This CDR3 is built from 14 residues. The CDR3 DNA reads TGTGCCAGCAGTGACGCGGGGGCTAACACTGAAGCTTTCTTT. It translates to CASSDAGANTEAFF.

The chain couples TRBV7-3 to TRBJ2-1; D is unclear. V was trimmed by 4 bases and J by 6 bases, leaving 13 bases between them. The germline gives CDR1 SGHTA, CDR2 FQGTGA. The CDR3 length is 14 residues. CDR3 sequence (DNA): TGTGCCAGCAGCTCATATCGAGGAATCAATGAGCAGTTCTTC. It is translated as CASSSYRGINEQFF.

The J gene is TRBJ1-1, the V gene TRBV7-9; 8 bases are a match to TRBD1. With 5 bases clipped from V and 3 bases from J, the junction kept 11 bases outside the gene matches. The CDR3 loop spans 16 amino acids. Germline loops: CDR1 SEHNR, CDR2 FQNEAQ (reference sequence). DNA for the CDR3: TGTGCCAGCAGCGTAACAGGGGGAAGGGGGGACACTGAAGCTTTCTTT. The encoded protein is CASSVTGGRGDTEAFF.

Worth noting for this clone: The junction does not match germline at one end; this may be a read error. The gene calls are TRBV7-7 and TRBJ2-2, with 8 bases fitting TRBD1. The CDR3 covers 15 residues. CDR1 SSHAT and CDR2 FNYEAQ come from the germline V gene (reference sequence). The CDR3 DNA follows: TGTGCTAGCAGCCCAAGACAGGGGCAGATTGGGGAGCTGTTTTTT. It is translated as CASSPRQGQIGELFF.

The chain recombines TRBV27 with TRBJ1-2; unclear D gene. The germline V gene encodes CDR1 MNHEY and CDR2 SMNVEV (reference sequence). V was pared by 4 bases and J by 4 bases, with 13 bases between. The CDR3 covers 14 residues. The CDR3 spells CASSSNREAYGYTF. CDR3 nucleotides: TGTGCCAGCAGTTCAAACCGGGAGGCCTATGGCTACACCTTC.

The CDR3: CALASTGGELFF. CDR3 nucleotide sequence: TGTGCTCTTGCTAGCACAGGGGGGGAGCTGTTTTTT. The rearrangement uses TRBV19 and TRBJ2-2; the D gene is possibly TRBD1 (6 bases). CDR1 LNHDA and CDR2 SQIVND come from the germline V gene (reference sequence). The CDR3 spans 12 residues.

The CDR3 reads CASSARVTLTGELFF. The CDR3 DNA follows: TGTGCCAGCAGCGCCAGGGTGACCCTAACCGGGGAGCTGTTTTTT. The rearrangement uses TRBV9 and TRBJ2-2; weak D call: TRBD1 (5 bases). Germline V CDR1 and CDR2: SGDLS, YYNGEE. V was pared by 3 bases and J by 5 bases, with 14 bases between. The CDR3 length is 15 residues.

This chain connects TRBV7-8 to TRBJ2-2; TRBD1 might be the D (6 bases). Looked up from germline, CDR1 is SGHVS and CDR2 is FQNEAQ. This CDR3 comprises 17 residues. Trimming took off 1 base at V and 5 bases at J, with 17 bases between the two ends. The CDR3 reads CASSLGEGVGSTGELFF. CDR3 in DNA: TGTGCCAGCAGCTTAGGAGAGGGGGTGGGAAGTACCGGGGAGCTGTTTTTT.

This chain uses TRBV27 with TRBJ1-1; D is unclear. The CDR3 contains 13 residues. Germline V CDR1 and CDR2: MNHEY, SMNVEV (reference sequence). Trimming pared 4 bases from V and 6 bases from J, leaving 12 bases between. The CDR3 sequence is CASSWNSGSEAFF. The CDR3 DNA is TGTGCCAGCAGTTGGAACAGCGGGTCTGAAGCTTTCTTT.

This clone has only one observation. The chain links TRBV9 to TRBJ2-1; D is possibly TRBD2 (6 bases). Germline V CDR1 and CDR2: SGDLS, YYNGEE. The CDR3 consists of 15 residues. Trimming stripped 0 bases from V and 4 bases from J, with 11 bases between. CDR3 in DNA: TGTGCCAGCAGCGTAGGTAGCGGTGTGTACAATGAGCAGTTCTTC. Amino acids: CASSVGSGVYNEQFF.

The V call is TRBV9, the J call TRBJ2-7; unclear D gene. Deletions cut 1 base from V and 0 bases from J, with 11 bases between. CDR3 length: 15 residues. Germline lookup yields CDR1 SGDLS and CDR2 YYNGEE. Here the CDR3 reads CASSVRGEDSYEQYF. The CDR3 DNA is TGTGCCAGCAGCGTAAGAGGAGAGGACTCCTACGAGCAGTACTTC.

About this clone: One end of the junction fails to match germline, which may point to a read error. The gene calls are TRBV7-2 and TRBJ1-4; D ambiguous. Germline V gene sequence: CDR1 SGHTA, CDR2 FQGNSA. The CDR3 covers 15 residues. CDR3 coding DNA: TGTGCCAGCAGCTTAGTAGCGACAACAAATGAAAAACTGTTTTTT. Translation gives CASSLVATTNEKLFF.

The rearrangement links TRBV30 to TRBJ1-1, with D perhaps matching TRBD1 (5 bases). Germline values: CDR1 GTSNPN, CDR2 SVGIG (reference sequence). The length of the CDR3 is 13 residues. Trimming left V 0 bases short and J 10 bases short, with 15 bases between. For the CDR3, the DNA is TGTGCCTGGAGTGTAGGCGCCGGCGGGGGAGCTTTCTTT. It translates to CAWSVGAGGGAFF.

The chain joins TRBV18 to TRBJ2-7, with D tentatively TRBD1 (6 bases). The V end was cut by 2 bases, the J end by 3 bases, with 8 bases between. Germline V gene sequence: CDR1 KGHSH, CDR2 LQKENI. The CDR3 consists of 13 residues. The CDR3, as DNA: TGTGCCAGCTCACCAGGACAGATCTACGAGCAGTACTTC. Translated: CASSPGQIYEQYF. Filled out from reference TRBV18 and TRBJ2-7, the complete variable domain reads NAGVMQNPRHLVRRRGQEARLRCSPMKGHSHVYWYRQLPEEGLKFMVYLQKENIIDESGMPKERFSAEFPKEGPSILRIQQVVRGDSAAYFCASSPGQIYEQYFGPGTRLTVT.

The chain links TRBV27 to TRBJ2-7, with 8 bases matching TRBD1. V lost 5 bases to trimming and J lost 4 bases; unmatched junction nucleotides: 4. CDR1 MNHEY and CDR2 SMNVEV come from the germline V gene (reference sequence). This CDR3 comprises 13 residues. The CDR3 sequence is CASSRTGRYEQYF. In DNA form, the CDR3 reads TGTGCCAGCAGTCGGACAGGGCGGTACGAGCAGTACTTC.

The genes are TRBV5-1 and TRBJ1-3; D is ambiguous. V shed 1 base and J shed 1 base, with 6 bases lying between them. The germline CDR1 and CDR2 sequences are SGHRS and YFSETQ. The CDR3 has 14 residues. The CDR3 is CASSLSGSGNTIYF. CDR3 coding DNA: TGCGCCAGCAGCTTGTCCGGGTCTGGAAACACCATATATTTT.

This clone was detected only a few times. The rearrangement joins TRBV19 to TRBJ1-2; no reliable D call. V was shortened by 4 bases and J by 7 bases, with 13 bases between the two germline ends. Germline V gives CDR1 LNHDA, CDR2 SQIVND (reference sequence). The CDR3 spans 13 residues. The chain's CDR3 is CASSTEWRGGYTF. Here the CDR3 DNA reads TGTGCCAGTAGTACCGAATGGCGGGGTGGCTACACCTTC. Full variable domain (missing parts from reference TRBV19 and TRBJ1-2): DGGITQSPKYLFRKEGQNVTLSCEQNLNHDAMYWYRQDPGQGLRLIYYSQIVNDFQKGDIAEGYSVSREKKESFPLTVTSAQKNPTAFYLCASSTEWRGGYTFGSGTRLTVV.

The rearrangement links TRBV11-2 to TRBJ2-2, with D tentatively TRBD1 (5 bases). The CDR3 totals 13 residues. The germline gives CDR1 SGHAT, CDR2 FQNNGV. V dropped 0 bases and J dropped 7 bases, with 6 bases sitting between them. The CDR3 nucleotides are TGTGCCAGCAGCTTAGAACAGGTCGGGGAGCTGTTTTTT. Residues: CASSLEQVGELFF.

V and J are TRBV6-5 and TRBJ2-7; D is unresolved. The CDR3 length is 13 residues. CDR1 is MNHEY, CDR2 SVGAGI, per germline. Trimming pared 6 bases from V and 3 bases from J, leaving 12 bases between. CDR3 loop: CASSIIVDYEQYF. CDR3 nucleotide sequence: TGTGCCAGCAGCATAATAGTCGACTACGAGCAGTACTTC.

The chain combines TRBV9 with TRBJ2-5; 10 bases align to TRBD2. The V and J ends lost 0 bases and 5 bases, in that order; junction bases with no gene match: 4. The length of the CDR3 is 15 residues. Germline loops: CDR1 SGDLS, CDR2 YYNGEE. The CDR3 region has the DNA TGTGCCAGCAGCGTAGGTGGGACTAGCGTCGAGACCCAGTACTTC. It translates to CASSVGGTSVETQYF.

The chain combines TRBV14 with TRBJ1-3; D is possibly TRBD1 (6 bases). This CDR3 has 14 amino acids. V dropped 5 bases and J dropped 4 bases, with 12 bases sitting between them. Per germline, CDR1 SGHDN and CDR2 FVKESK. The CDR3 is CASSFQGTGNTIYF. In DNA, the CDR3 is TGTGCCAGCAGCTTCCAGGGGACCGGAAACACCATATATTTT.